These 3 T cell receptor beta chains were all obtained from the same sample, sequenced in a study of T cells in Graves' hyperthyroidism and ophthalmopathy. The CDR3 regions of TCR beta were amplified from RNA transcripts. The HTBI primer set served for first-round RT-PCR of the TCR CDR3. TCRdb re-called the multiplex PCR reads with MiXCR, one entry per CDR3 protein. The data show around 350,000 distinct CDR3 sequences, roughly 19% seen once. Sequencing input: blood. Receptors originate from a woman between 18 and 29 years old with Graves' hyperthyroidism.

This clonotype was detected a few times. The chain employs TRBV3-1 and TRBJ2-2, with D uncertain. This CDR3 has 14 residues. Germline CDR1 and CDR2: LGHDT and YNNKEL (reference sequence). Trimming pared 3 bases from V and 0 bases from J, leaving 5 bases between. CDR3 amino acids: CASSHGSNTGELFF. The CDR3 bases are TGTGCCAGCAGCCACGGATCGAACACCGGGGAGCTGTTTTTT.

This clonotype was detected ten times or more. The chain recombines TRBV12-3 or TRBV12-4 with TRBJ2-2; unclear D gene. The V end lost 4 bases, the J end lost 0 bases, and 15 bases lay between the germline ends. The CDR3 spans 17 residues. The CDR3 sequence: CASSSHRVGSNTGELFF. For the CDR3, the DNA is TGTGCCAGCAGTTCCCACAGAGTCGGCTCGAACACCGGGGAGCTGTTTTTT.

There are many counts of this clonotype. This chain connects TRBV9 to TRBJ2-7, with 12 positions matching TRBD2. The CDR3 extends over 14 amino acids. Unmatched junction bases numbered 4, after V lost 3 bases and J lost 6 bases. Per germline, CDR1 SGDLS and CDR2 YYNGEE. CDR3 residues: CASSASGGAGEQYF. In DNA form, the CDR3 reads TGTGCCAGCAGCGCTAGCGGGGGGGCTGGCGAGCAGTACTTC.